The entry below describes one T cell receptor beta chain. TCRdb fed the PCR reads into MiXCR, producing one record per CDR3 protein. The sample carries about 85,000 distinct CDR3 sequences, roughly half recorded once. The entry originates in a study of CDR3 diversity in severe acne. Germline-derived CDR1 and CDR2 are DFQATT and SNEGSKA (reference sequence). The CDR3 has 13 residues. The J segment lost 5 bases and the V segment lost 2 bases, leaving 6 bases of the junction unmatched. Specimen: blood. The rearrangement uses TRBV20-1 and TRBJ2-7; 7 bases agree with TRBD1. This TCR was sampled from a male donor in good health, serving as a control. This CDR3 is CSARSSTGNEQYF. CDR3 nucleotides: TGCAGTGCTAGAAGCTCGACAGGGAACGAGCAGTACTTC.